The source of this T cell receptor (beta chain) is a study of blood T cell repertoires in COVID-19 (TCRdb year 2020). About the investigation overall: Samples from collaborators originated in the United States, Italy and Spain and spanned both the acute and convalescent phases of COVID-19. The sample metadata nearly always contained a de-identified subject ID, COVID-19 status, age in years and sex. The prospective study material was composed of cDNA or gDNA derived from T cells, B-cell-depleted T cells, or PBMCs. The samples were drawn from two sources: the first 160 participants of the ongoing ImmuneRACE study, and over 1,000 subjects contributed by 6 global collaborators. The repertoires were made available in a free public database intended to serve as a resource for research on the immune response to SARS-CoV-2. Where available, HLA class I and class II types were taken from metadata supplied by the sample provider and were not determined by assay-based typing. Subjects who had been exposed to COVID-19, were actively infected with it, or had recovered from it provided the deeply sampled blood TCRbeta repertoires that made up the dataset. Results the study describes overall, beyond this receptor: Clinical and demographic metadata were provided uncurated, with the amount varying by source and participant.

The CDR3 runs 13 amino acids, cysteine and phenylalanine included. Here the CDR3 DNA is all that survives: 39 bases in frame from base 1. The germline V gene sets CDR1 to SGHAT and CDR2 to FQNNGV. Germline trimming amounts to 6 bases on V and 3 bases on J, with 5 as the count of junction bases outside the gene matches. In the prospective study, participants were roughly 18 to 100 years old, resided in around 25 geographic areas of the United States, and were enrolled through a virtual design. Cohort assignment in the prospective study relied on participant-reported clinical history from a screening survey and a study questionnaire. In the prospective study, mobile phlebotomists collected whole blood, serum and a nasopharyngeal or oropharyngeal swab from each participant. Additional blood draws and questionnaires over an approximately two-month period could optionally be provided by prospective study participants. Prospective study blood samples were shipped either frozen or at room temperature before DNA extraction.

With regard to this clone: Its recognized antigen is unknown. Nothing much larger sits one base from this clone, and base qualities are not available.

TCRbeta CDR3 regions were amplified from genomic DNA by means of the immunoSEQ Assay, a bias-controlled multiplex PCR. In the original analysis: The number of nucleated cells in each sample was estimated from the amplification of reference gene primers within the assay. To quantify the absolute abundance of each unique TCRbeta CDR3 rearrangement, sequence reads were collapsed and filtered. For each sample, productive Simpson clonality was calculated by taking the square root of Simpson's diversity index across productive rearrangements. TCRdb stores this immuneACCESS table with in-frame sequences only. Part of the clones is absent; in the studies checked, under half of the shortfall reflects unresolved V genes, and no reason is known for the rest. The V and J calls and the clone size are those of that table, but D and trimming were determined from the DNA. In this sample the table shows over 200,000 clones, approximately 90% of which occur a single time. The top ten hold about 9.3% of the sample.

The TCR originated in a man in his late teens or twenties with acute COVID-19. Sample: PBMCs or T cells enriched from blood (not recorded which). This chain is built from TRBV11-2 and TRBJ2-7, with 7 bases aligning to TRBD2. The DNA is as follows: TGTGCCAGCAGGGGGACGGGGGGCTACGAGCAGTACTTC. It is translated as CASRGTGGYEQYF.